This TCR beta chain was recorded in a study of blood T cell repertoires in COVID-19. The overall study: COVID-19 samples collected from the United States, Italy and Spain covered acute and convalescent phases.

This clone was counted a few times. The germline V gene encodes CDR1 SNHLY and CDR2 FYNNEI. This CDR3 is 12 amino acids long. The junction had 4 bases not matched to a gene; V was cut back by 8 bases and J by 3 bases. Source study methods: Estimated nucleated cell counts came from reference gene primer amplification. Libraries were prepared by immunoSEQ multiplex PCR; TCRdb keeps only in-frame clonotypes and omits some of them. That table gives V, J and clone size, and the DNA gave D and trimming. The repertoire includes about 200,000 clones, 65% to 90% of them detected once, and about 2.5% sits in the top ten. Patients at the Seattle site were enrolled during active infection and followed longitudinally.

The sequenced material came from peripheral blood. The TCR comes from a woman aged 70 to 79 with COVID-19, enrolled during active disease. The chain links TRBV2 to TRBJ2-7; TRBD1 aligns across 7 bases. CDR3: CASGRDSYEQYF. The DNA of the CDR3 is TGTGCCAGCGGACGGGACAGCTACGAGCAGTACTTC.